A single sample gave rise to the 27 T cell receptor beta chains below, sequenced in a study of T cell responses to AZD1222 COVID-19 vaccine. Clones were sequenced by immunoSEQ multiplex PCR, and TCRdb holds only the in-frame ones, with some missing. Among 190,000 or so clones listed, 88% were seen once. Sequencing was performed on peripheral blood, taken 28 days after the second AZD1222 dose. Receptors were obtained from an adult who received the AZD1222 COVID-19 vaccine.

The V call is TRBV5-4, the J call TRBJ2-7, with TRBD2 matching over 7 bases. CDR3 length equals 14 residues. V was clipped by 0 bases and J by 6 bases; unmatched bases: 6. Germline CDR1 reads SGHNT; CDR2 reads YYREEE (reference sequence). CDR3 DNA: TGTGCCAGCAGCTTGGTGGGAGGGGATCTCGAGCAGTACTTC. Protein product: CASSLVGGDLEQYF.

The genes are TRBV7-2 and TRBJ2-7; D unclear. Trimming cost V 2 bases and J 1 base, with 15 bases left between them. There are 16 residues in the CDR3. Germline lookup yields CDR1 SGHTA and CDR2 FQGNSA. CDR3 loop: CASSLMSTGPSYEQYF. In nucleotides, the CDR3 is TGTGCCAGCAGCTTAATGTCCACCGGGCCTTCCTACGAGCAGTACTTC.

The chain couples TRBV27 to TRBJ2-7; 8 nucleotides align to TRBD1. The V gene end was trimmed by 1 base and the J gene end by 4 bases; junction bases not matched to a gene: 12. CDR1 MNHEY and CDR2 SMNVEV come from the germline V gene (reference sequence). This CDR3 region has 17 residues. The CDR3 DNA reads TGTGCCAGCAGTTTATTGGCAGGGGGCGCCCAGGCATACGAGCAGTACTTC. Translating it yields CASSLLAGGAQAYEQYF.

The CDR3 protein is CASRTGNGYTF. CDR3 sequence (DNA): TGTGCCAGCCGGACAGGGAATGGCTACACCTTC. The rearrangement uses TRBV2 and TRBJ1-2, with 8 positions matching TRBD1. V was clipped by 8 bases and J by 6 bases; unmatched bases: 2. Germline V CDR1 and CDR2: SNHLY, FYNNEI. This CDR3 is built from 11 residues. Together with reference TRBV2 and TRBJ1-2, the CDR3 gives the full variable domain: EPEVTQTPSHQVTQMGQEVILRCVPISNHLYFYWYRQILGQKVEFLVSFYNNEISEKSEIFDDQFSVERPDGSNFTLKIRSTKLEDSAMYFCASRTGNGYTFGSGTRLTVV.

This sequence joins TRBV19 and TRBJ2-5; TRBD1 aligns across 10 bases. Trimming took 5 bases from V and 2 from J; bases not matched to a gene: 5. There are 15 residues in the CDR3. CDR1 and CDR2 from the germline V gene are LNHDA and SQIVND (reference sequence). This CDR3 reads CASSPGDRGQETQYF. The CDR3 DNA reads TGTGCCAGTAGTCCCGGGGACAGGGGACAAGAGACCCAGTACTTC.

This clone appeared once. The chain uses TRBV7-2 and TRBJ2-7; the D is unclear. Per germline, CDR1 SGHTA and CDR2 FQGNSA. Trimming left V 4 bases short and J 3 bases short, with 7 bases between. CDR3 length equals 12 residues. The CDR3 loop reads CASSSDIYEQYF. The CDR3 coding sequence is TGTGCCAGCAGCTCCGACATCTACGAGCAGTACTTC.

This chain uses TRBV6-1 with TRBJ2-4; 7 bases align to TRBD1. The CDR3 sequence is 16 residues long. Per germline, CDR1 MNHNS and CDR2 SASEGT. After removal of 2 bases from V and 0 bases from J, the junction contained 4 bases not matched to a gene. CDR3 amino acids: CASSELQGLAKNIQYF. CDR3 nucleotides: TGTGCCAGCAGTGAACTACAGGGGCTAGCCAAAAACATTCAGTACTTC.

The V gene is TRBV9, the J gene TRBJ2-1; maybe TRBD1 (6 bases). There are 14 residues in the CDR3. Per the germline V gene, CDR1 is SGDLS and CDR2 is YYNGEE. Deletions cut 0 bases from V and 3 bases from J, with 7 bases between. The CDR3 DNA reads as TGTGCCAGCAGCGTAGGGACAGTCTACAATGAGCAGTTCTTC. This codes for CASSVGTVYNEQFF.

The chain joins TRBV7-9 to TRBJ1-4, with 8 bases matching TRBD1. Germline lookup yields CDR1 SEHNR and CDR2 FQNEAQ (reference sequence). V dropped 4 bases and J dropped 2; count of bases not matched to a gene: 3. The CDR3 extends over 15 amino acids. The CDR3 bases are TGTGCCAGCAGCTCCCAGGGGGCGACTAATGAAAAACTGTTTTTT. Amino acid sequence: CASSSQGATNEKLFF.

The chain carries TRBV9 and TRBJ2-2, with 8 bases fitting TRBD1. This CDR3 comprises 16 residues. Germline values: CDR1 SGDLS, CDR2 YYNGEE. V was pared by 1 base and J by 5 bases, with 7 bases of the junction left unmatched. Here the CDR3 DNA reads TGTGCCAGCAGCGTACCGACAGGGGCAGGAACCGGGGAGCTGTTTTTT. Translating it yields CASSVPTGAGTGELFF.

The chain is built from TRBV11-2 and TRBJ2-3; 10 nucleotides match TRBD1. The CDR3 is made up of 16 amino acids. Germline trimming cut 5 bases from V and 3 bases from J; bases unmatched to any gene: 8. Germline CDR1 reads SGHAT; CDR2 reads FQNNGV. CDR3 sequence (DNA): TGTGCCAGCAGCCCGCGACAGGGGGCTAGGACAGATACGCAGTATTTT. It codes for CASSPRQGARTDTQYF.

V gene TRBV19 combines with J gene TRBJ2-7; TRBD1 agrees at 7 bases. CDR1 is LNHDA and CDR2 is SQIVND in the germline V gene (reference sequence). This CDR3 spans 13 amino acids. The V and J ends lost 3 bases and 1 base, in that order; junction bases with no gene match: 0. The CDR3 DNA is TGTGCCAGTAGTATGACAGGGTCCTACGAGCAGTACTTC. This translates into CASSMTGSYEQYF.

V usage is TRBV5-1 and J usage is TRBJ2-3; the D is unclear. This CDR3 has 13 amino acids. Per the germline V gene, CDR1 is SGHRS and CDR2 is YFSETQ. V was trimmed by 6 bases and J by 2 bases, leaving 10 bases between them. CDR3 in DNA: TGCGCCAGCACCTCCCGGAACACAGATACGCAGTATTTT. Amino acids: CASTSRNTDTQYF.

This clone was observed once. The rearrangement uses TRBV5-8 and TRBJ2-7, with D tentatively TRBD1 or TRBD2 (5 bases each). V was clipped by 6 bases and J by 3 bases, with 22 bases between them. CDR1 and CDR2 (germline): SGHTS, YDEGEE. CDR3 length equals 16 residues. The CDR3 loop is CASNEDRLVGGYEQYF. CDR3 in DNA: TGTGCCAGCAACGAGGACCGCTTAGTTGGGGGCTACGAGCAGTACTTC.

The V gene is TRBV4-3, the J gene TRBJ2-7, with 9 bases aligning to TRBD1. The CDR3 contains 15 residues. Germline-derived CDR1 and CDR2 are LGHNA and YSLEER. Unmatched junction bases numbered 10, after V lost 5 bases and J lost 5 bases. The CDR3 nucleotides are TGCGCCAGCAGCGTGTTCGGGACAGGGAACCACGAGCAGTACTTC. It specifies CASSVFGTGNHEQYF.

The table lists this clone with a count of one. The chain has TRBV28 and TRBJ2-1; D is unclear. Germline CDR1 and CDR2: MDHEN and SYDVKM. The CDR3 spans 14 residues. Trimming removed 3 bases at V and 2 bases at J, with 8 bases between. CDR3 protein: CASSLPVTYNEQFF. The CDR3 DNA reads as TGTGCCAGCAGTTTGCCGGTTACCTACAATGAGCAGTTCTTC.

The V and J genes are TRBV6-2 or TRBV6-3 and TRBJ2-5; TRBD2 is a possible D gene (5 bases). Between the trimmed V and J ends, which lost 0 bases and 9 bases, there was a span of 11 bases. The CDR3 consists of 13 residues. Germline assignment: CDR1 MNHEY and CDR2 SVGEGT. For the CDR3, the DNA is TGTGCCAGCAGTTACTCGACGAAGGAGGCCCAGTACTTC. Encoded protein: CASSYSTKEAQYF.

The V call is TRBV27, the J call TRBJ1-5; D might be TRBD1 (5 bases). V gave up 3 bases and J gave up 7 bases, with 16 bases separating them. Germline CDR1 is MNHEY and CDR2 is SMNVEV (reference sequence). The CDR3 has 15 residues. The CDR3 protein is CASSFTAGQVQPQHF. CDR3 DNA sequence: TGTGCCAGCAGTTTCACGGCAGGGCAAGTCCAGCCCCAGCATTTT.

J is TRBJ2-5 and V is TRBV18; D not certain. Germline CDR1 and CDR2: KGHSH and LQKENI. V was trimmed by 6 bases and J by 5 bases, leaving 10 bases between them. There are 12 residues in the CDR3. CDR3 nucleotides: TGTGCCAGCTCTCCCGCGGCGGAGACCCAGTACTTC. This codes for CASSPAAETQYF.

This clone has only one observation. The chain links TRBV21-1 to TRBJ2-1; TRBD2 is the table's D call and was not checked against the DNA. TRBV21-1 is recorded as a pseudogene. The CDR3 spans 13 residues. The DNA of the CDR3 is TGTGCCAGCAGCAATGTGGGAGAGAATGAGCAGTTCTTC. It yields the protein CASSNVGENEQFF.

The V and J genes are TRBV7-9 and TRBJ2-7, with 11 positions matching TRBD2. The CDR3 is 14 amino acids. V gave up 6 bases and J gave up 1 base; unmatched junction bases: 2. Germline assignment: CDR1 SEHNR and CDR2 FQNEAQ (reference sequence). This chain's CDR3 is CASSSGRGSYEQYF. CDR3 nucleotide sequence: TGTGCCAGCAGTAGCGGGAGGGGTTCCTACGAGCAGTACTTC. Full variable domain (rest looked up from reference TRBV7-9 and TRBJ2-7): DTGVSQNPRHKITKRGQNVTFRCDPISEHNRLYWYRQTLGQGPEFLTYFQNEAQLEKSRLLSDRFSAERPKGSFSTLEIQRTEQGDSAMYLCASSSGRGSYEQYFGPGTRLTVT.

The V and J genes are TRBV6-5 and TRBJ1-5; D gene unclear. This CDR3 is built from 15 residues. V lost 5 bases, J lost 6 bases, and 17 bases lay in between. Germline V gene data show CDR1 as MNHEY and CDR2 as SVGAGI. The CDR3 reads CASSPSFEMGQPQHF. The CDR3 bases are TGTGCCAGCAGTCCGTCGTTCGAGATGGGTCAGCCCCAGCATTTT.

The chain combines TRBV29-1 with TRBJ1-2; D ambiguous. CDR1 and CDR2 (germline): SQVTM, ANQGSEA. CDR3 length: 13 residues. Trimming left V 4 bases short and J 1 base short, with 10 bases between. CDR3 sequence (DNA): TGCAGCGTTGCATCCAAAATTAACTATGGCTACACCTTC. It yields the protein CSVASKINYGYTF.

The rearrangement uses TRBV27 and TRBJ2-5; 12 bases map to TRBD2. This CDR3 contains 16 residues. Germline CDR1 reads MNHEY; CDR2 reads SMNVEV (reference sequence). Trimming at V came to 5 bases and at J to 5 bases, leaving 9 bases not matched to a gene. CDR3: CASSGRTSGTLETQYF. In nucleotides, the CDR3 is TGTGCCAGCAGTGGCAGGACTAGCGGGACCTTGGAGACCCAGTACTTC.

CDR3 coding DNA: TGTGCCAGCAGCGGACCTGGGGCCAACGTCCTGACTTTC. It codes for CASSGPGANVLTF. The chain has TRBV5-8 and TRBJ2-6; no firm D call. CDR1 SGHTS and CDR2 YDEGEE come from the germline V gene. This CDR3 is built from 13 residues. The V end was cut by 4 bases, the J end by 2 bases, with 4 bases between.

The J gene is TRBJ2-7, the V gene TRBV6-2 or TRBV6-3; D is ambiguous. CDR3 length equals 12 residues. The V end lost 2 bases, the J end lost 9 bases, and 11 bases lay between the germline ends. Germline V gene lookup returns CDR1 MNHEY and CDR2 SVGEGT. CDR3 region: CASSYPEWAQYF. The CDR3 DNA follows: TGTGCCAGCAGTTACCCCGAATGGGCGCAGTACTTC.

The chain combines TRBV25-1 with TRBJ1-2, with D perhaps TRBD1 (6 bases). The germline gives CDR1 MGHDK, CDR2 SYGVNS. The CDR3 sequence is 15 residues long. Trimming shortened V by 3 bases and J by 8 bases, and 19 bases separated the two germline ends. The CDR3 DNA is TGTGCCAGCAGTGATGGGGGCAGGGAGGCGGGCGGCTACACCTTC. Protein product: CASSDGGREAGGYTF.